These 9 T cell receptor beta chains came from one sample sequenced in a study of blood T cell repertoires in COVID-19. Some clones are missing from TCRdb's copy, which holds only in-frame ones; the method was immunoSEQ multiplex PCR. This sample has over 45,000 clones, with 87% found just once. The sequenced sample was peripheral blood. These TCRs come from an elderly man in a cohort sampled during active COVID-19.

J is TRBJ2-1 and V is TRBV5-1; D is perhaps TRBD1 (6 bases). The germline V gene has CDR1 SGHRS and CDR2 YFSETQ. The CDR3 sequence is 14 residues long. Trimming stripped 2 bases from V and 3 bases from J, with 9 bases between. The CDR3 loop reads CASSFEGVYNEQFF. Here the CDR3 DNA reads TGCGCCAGCAGCTTTGAGGGGGTCTACAATGAGCAGTTCTTC.

This sequence joins TRBV27 and TRBJ2-5, with TRBD2 matching over 9 bases. V was clipped by 6 bases and J by 4 bases; unmatched bases: 6. Germline V gene data show CDR1 as MNHEY and CDR2 as SMNVEV (reference sequence). This CDR3 comprises 14 residues. CDR3 region: CASSPGTSRETQYF. The CDR3 nucleotides read TGTGCCAGCAGCCCCGGGACTAGCCGAGAGACCCAGTACTTC.

The V and J genes are TRBV30 and TRBJ1-4; D may be TRBD1 (6 bases). The CDR3 covers 16 residues. Germline V gene sequence: CDR1 GTSNPN, CDR2 SVGIG (reference sequence). The V end lost 2 bases, the J end lost 4 bases, and 17 bases lay between the germline ends. The CDR3 nucleotides read TGTGCCTGGAGTCAGCACGGACAGCTCTTTAATGAAAAACTGTTTTTT. Residues: CAWSQHGQLFNEKLFF.

This clone was observed a handful of times. The chain is built from TRBV5-1 and TRBJ1-2, with 7 nucleotides matching TRBD1. The V gene end was trimmed by 4 bases and the J gene end by 6 bases; junction bases not matched to a gene: 9. The CDR3 length is 14 residues. Germline V gene lookup returns CDR1 SGHRS and CDR2 YFSETQ. The DNA for the CDR3 is TGCGCCAGCAGCCAATTCACAGGGGAGGATGGCTACACCTTC. It codes for CASSQFTGEDGYTF.

This chain uses TRBV5-1 with TRBJ1-4; weak D call: TRBD1 (6 bases). Trimming cost V 4 bases and J 0 bases, with 10 bases left between them. This CDR3 has 15 residues. The germline V gene has CDR1 SGHRS and CDR2 YFSETQ. CDR3 residues: CASSPQGTTNEKLFF. In DNA, the CDR3 is TGCGCCAGCAGCCCTCAGGGGACAACTAATGAAAAACTGTTTTTT. Variable domain in full (rest from reference TRBV5-1 and TRBJ1-4): KAGVTQTPRYLIKTRGQQVTLSCSPISGHRSVSWYQQTPGQGLQFLFEYFSETQRNKGNFPGRFSGRQFSNSRSEMNVSTLELGDSALYLCASSPQGTTNEKLFFGSGTQLSVL.

The J gene is TRBJ1-1, the V gene TRBV6-5, with D possibly matching TRBD1 (6 bases). This CDR3 comprises 13 residues. The V and J ends lost 6 bases and 1 base respectively, with 9 bases between them. CDR1 MNHEY and CDR2 SVGAGI come from the germline V gene. The CDR3 coding sequence is TGTGCCAGCAGCCCCAGGGGGAACACTGAAGCTTTCTTT. Protein sequence: CASSPRGNTEAFF.

V gene TRBV27 combines with J gene TRBJ2-7, with 9 bases lining up with TRBD2. V was pared by 4 bases and J by 0 bases, with 4 bases of the junction left unmatched. Germline assignment: CDR1 MNHEY and CDR2 SMNVEV (reference sequence). This CDR3 has 15 residues. CDR3: CASSSRTSASYEQYF. The DNA for the CDR3 is TGTGCCAGCAGTTCTCGGACTAGCGCCTCCTACGAGCAGTACTTC.

The chain links TRBV19 to TRBJ1-2; D uncertain. V lost 3 bases to trimming and J lost 4 bases, with 6 bases between them. Germline-derived CDR1 and CDR2 are LNHDA and SQIVND (reference sequence). CDR3 length: 12 amino acids. The CDR3 region has the DNA TGTGCCAGTAGTATGACTTCCTATGGCTACACCTTC. Its protein is CASSMTSYGYTF.

V usage is TRBV6-4 and J usage is TRBJ1-1, with TRBD1 matching over 7 bases. V lost 3 bases and J lost 5; bases outside the gene matches: 9. Germline V lookup: CDR1 MRHNA, CDR2 SNTAGT. The CDR3 covers 15 residues. CDR3 in amino acids: CASSETGERRTEAFF. Here the CDR3 DNA reads TGTGCCAGCAGTGAAACAGGGGAGCGTAGGACTGAAGCTTTCTTT.